These T cell receptor beta chains were read from a single sample in a study of blood T cell repertoires in COVID-19. TCRdb's copy holds only in-frame clones and misses some; the assay was immunoSEQ multiplex PCR. The sample carries some 200,000 clones, roughly 80% recorded once. Input material: PBMCs or T cells enriched from blood (not recorded which). These receptors were obtained from a woman aged 50 to 65 who had recovered from COVID-19. Each CDR3 is given with its conserved first and last residue. D genes are given only for firm matches.

D gene: -
V gene: TRBV20-1
CDR3 protein: CSARRLSGAFF

D gene: -
V gene: TRBV28
CDR3 protein: CASSSIRGTYNEQFF

D gene: -
V gene: TRBV28
CDR3 protein: CASSLFIQETQYF

D gene: TRBD2
V gene: TRBV6-4
CDR3 protein: CASSALAGGIYEQYF

D gene: TRBD2
V gene: TRBV3-1/TRBV3-2
CDR3 protein: CASSPRGSGREETQYF

D gene: TRBD2
V gene: TRBV7-3
CDR3 protein: CASSPGPGLAGGPSSYNEQFF

D gene: -
V gene: TRBV6-5
CDR3 protein: CASQGWTYNEQFF

D gene: TRBD1
V gene: TRBV6-5
CDR3 protein: CASSYAGGSGYTF

D gene: TRBD1
V gene: TRBV6-1
CDR3 protein: CASSGGIRQGTYEQYF

D gene: -
V gene: TRBV7-5
CDR3 protein: CVRSLPLRTSRKYNEQFF

D gene: TRBD2
V gene: TRBV28
CDR3 protein: CASSLSFREVAKNIQYF

D gene: -
V gene: TRBV28
CDR3 protein: CASSLWADNSGNTIYF

D gene: -
V gene: TRBV28
CDR3 protein: CASSPRVRTDTQYF

D gene: -
V gene: TRBV29-1
CDR3 protein: CSAEEGTNTEAFF

D gene: -
V gene: TRBV3-1/TRBV3-2
CDR3 protein: CASSQGLVNTGELFF

D gene: -
V gene: TRBV18
CDR3 protein: CASSATQNTEAFF

D gene: TRBD2
V gene: TRBV7-2
CDR3 protein: CASTLAGGSSYEQYF

D gene: TRBD1
V gene: TRBV28
CDR3 protein: CASRQGAVGYTF

D gene: TRBD2
V gene: TRBV5-1
CDR3 protein: CASSLTSEYYNEQFF

D gene: TRBD2
V gene: TRBV27
CDR3 protein: CASSSLAGVYEQYF

D gene: -
V gene: TRBV6-2/TRBV6-3
CDR3 protein: CASSQQGWGQPQHF

D gene: -
V gene: TRBV2
CDR3 protein: CASSQDSYEQYF

D gene: -
V gene: TRBV2
CDR3 protein: CASSGTTWGLGGYTF

D gene: -
V gene: TRBV5-1
CDR3 protein: CASSRAAPGREQFF

D gene: TRBD1
V gene: TRBV7-3
CDR3 protein: CASSRDRAEGYTF

D gene: -
V gene: TRBV7-2
CDR3 protein: CASSLRDGPGTQYF

D gene: TRBD2
V gene: TRBV27
CDR3 protein: CASSLWASGLRSGANVLTF

D gene: -
V gene: TRBV3-1/TRBV3-2
CDR3 protein: CASSQYRGQGGTGELFF

D gene: -
V gene: TRBV7-2
CDR3 protein: CASSSRNGQNEQYF

D gene: -
V gene: TRBV3-1/TRBV3-2
CDR3 protein: CASSPGGTDTQYF

D gene: TRBD2
V gene: TRBV5-4
CDR3 protein: CASSHDLAANTGELFF

D gene: TRBD2
V gene: TRBV3-1/TRBV3-2
CDR3 protein: CASSHLGLAGATSTDTQYF

D gene: -
V gene: TRBV28
CDR3 protein: CASSLLIPGRGYEQYF

D gene: TRBD1
V gene: TRBV19
CDR3 protein: CASSMPGDRYNSPLHF

D gene: -
V gene: TRBV6-6
CDR3 protein: CASLDSDQETQYF

D gene: TRBD1
V gene: TRBV25-1
CDR3 protein: CASRRDSSYEQYF

D gene: -
V gene: TRBV6-2/TRBV6-3
CDR3 protein: CASSYGTHTEAFF

D gene: -
V gene: TRBV19
CDR3 protein: CASSIGGAKLYEQYF

D gene: TRBD2
V gene: TRBV27
CDR3 protein: CASSLYPSGRRDADTQYF

D gene: -
V gene: TRBV19
CDR3 protein: CASSMGPGSGNTIYF

D gene: -
V gene: TRBV5-8
CDR3 protein: CASSFQGGSQHF

D gene: -
V gene: TRBV27
CDR3 protein: CASSSAGGGDTEAFF

D gene: TRBD1
V gene: TRBV11-2
CDR3 protein: CASSLVLGQQETQYF

D gene: -
V gene: TRBV18
CDR3 protein: CASSPTGQISSGANVLTF